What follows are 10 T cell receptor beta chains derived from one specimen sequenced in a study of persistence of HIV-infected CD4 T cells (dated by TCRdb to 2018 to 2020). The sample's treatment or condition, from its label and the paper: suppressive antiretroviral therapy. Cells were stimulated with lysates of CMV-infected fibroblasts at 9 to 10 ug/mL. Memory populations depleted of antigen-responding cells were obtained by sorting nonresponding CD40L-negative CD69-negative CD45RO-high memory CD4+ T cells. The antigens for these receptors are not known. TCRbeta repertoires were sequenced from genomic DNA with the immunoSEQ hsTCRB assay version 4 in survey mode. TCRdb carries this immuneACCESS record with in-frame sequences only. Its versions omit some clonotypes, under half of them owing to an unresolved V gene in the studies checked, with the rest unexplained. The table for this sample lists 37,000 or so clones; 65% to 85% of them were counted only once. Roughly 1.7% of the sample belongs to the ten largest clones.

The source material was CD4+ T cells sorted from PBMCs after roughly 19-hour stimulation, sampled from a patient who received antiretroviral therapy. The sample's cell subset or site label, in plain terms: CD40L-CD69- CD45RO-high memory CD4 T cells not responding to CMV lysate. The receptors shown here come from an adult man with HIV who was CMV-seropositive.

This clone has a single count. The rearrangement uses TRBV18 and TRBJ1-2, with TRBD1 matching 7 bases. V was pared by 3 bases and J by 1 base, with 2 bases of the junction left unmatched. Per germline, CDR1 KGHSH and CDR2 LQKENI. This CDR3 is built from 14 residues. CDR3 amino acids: CASSPRQGNYGYTF. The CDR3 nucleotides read TGTGCCAGCTCACCGCGACAGGGTAACTATGGCTACACCTTC.

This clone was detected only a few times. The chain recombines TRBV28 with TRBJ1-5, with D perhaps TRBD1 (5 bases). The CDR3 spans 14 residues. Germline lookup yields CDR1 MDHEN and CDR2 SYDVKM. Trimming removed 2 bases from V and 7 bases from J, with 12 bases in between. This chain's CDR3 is CASSLPGMSQPQHF. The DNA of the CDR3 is TGTGCCAGCAGTTTACCAGGGATGAGCCAGCCCCAGCATTTT.

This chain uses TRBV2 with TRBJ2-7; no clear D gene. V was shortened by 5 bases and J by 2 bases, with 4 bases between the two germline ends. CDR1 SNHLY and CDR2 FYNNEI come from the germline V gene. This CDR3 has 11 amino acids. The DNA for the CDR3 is TGTGCCAGCAGTCCTACCTACGAGCAGTACTTC. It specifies CASSPTYEQYF. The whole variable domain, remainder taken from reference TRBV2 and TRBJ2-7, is EPEVTQTPSHQVTQMGQEVILRCVPISNHLYFYWYRQILGQKVEFLVSFYNNEISEKSEIFDDQFSVERPDGSNFTLKIRSTKLEDSAMYFCASSPTYEQYFGPGTRLTVT.

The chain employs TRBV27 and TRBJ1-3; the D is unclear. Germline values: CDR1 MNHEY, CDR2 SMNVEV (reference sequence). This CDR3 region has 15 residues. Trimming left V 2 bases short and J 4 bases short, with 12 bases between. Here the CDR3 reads CASSLMLGLGNTIYF. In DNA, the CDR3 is TGTGCCAGCAGTTTAATGTTAGGGCTCGGAAACACCATATATTTT.

CDR3 sequence reads: CASSLSGQIYEQYF. The CDR3 nucleotides are TGCGCCAGCAGCTTATCAGGACAGATCTACGAGCAGTACTTC. This sequence joins TRBV5-1 and TRBJ2-7; a weak D match, TRBD1 (6 bases). The length of the CDR3 is 14 residues. The germline gives CDR1 SGHRS, CDR2 YFSETQ. Trimming took 2 bases from V and 3 from J, leaving 12 bases between them. Supplemented by reference TRBV5-1 and TRBJ2-7, the full variable domain reads KAGVTQTPRYLIKTRGQQVTLSCSPISGHRSVSWYQQTPGQGLQFLFEYFSETQRNKGNFPGRFSGRQFSNSRSEMNVSTLELGDSALYLCASSLSGQIYEQYFGPGTRLTVT.

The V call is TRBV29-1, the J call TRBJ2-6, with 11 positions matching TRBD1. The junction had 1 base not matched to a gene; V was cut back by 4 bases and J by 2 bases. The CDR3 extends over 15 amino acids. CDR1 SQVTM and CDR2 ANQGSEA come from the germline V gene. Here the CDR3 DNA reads TGCAGCGTTGGGGGACAGGGGGCTGGGGCCAACGTCCTGACTTTC. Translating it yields CSVGGQGAGANVLTF.

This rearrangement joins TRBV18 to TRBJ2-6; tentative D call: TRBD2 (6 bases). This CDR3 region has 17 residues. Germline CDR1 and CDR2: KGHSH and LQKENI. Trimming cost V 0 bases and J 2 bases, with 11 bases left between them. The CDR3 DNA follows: TGTGCCAGCTCACCACCGGGAGGTACAACTGGGGCCAACGTCCTGACTTTC. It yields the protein CASSPPGGTTGANVLTF.

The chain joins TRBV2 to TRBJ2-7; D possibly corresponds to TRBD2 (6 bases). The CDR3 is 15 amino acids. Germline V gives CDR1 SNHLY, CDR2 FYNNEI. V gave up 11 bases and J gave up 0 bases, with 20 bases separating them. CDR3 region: CASSTGTFSSYEQYF. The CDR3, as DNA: TGTGCCTCCTCAACCGGGACTTTCAGCTCCTACGAGCAGTACTTC.

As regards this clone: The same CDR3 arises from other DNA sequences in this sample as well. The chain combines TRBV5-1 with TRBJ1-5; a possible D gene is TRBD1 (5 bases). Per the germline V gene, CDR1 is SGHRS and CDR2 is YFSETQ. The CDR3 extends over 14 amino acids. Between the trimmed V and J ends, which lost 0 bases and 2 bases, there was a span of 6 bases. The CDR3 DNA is TGCGCCAGCAGCTTGGAAGGGGGCAATCAGCCCCAGCATTTT. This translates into CASSLEGGNQPQHF. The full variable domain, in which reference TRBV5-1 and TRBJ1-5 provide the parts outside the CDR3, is KAGVTQTPRYLIKTRGQQVTLSCSPISGHRSVSWYQQTPGQGLQFLFEYFSETQRNKGNFPGRFSGRQFSNSRSEMNVSTLELGDSALYLCASSLEGGNQPQHFGDGTRLSIL.

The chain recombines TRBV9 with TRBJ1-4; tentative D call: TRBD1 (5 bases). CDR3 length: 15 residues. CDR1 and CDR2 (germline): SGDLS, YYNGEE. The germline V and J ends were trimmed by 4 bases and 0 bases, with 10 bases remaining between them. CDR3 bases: TGTGCCAGCAGCCTTACGGGGGCAACTAATGAAAAACTGTTTTTT. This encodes CASSLTGATNEKLFF.